One and the same sample provided the 23 T cell receptor beta chains below, sequenced in a study of T cells after yellow fever vaccination. MiXCR, applied by TCRdb to the 5' RACE reads, yields one record per CDR3 protein. Of about 300,000 distinct CDR3 sequences in the sample, around 6.8% are singletons; the top ten hold around 17%. The sequences come from PBMCs, collected approximately 47 days after the first yellow fever vaccination. All receptors derive from a man between 18 and 35 years old who received the YFV17D yellow fever vaccine.

The rearrangement uses TRBV20-1 and TRBJ2-7; 11 nucleotides line up with TRBD1. This CDR3 region has 13 residues. Trimming at V came to 5 bases and at J to 5 bases, leaving 5 bases not matched to a gene. Germline V gene sequence: CDR1 DFQATT, CDR2 SNEGSKA (reference sequence). The DNA of the CDR3 is TGCAGTGCTTCTCCGGGACAGGGGGACGAGCAGTACTTC. Its protein product is CSASPGQGDEQYF.

With respect to this clonotype: With a much larger clone just one base away, this may be a read error. This chain joins TRBV7-9 and TRBJ1-2, with 8 bases that match TRBD1. The V gene end was trimmed by 5 bases and the J gene end by 4 bases; junction bases not matched to a gene: 9. CDR1 and CDR2 from the germline V gene are SEHNR and FQNEAQ (reference sequence). The CDR3 length is 15 residues. CDR3 nucleotide sequence: TGTGCCAGCAGCCGAGGGACAGGCGGTCCCTATGGCTACACCTTC. It specifies CASSRGTGGPYGYTF.

This clonotype has more than one count but fewer than ten. The CDR3 DNA follows: TGCGCCAGCAGCACAACGGCAGGCCTCCCTCTCGAGACCCAGTACTTC. It yields the protein CASSTTAGLPLETQYF. This chain joins TRBV5-1 and TRBJ2-5; D gene uncertain. V shed 4 bases and J shed 5 bases, with 21 bases lying between them. The CDR3 spans 16 residues. Germline CDR1 is SGHRS and CDR2 is YFSETQ. The full variable domain, in which reference TRBV5-1 and TRBJ2-5 provide the parts outside the CDR3, is KAGVTQTPRYLIKTRGQQVTLSCSPISGHRSVSWYQQTPGQGLQFLFEYFSETQRNKGNFPGRFSGRQFSNSRSEMNVSTLELGDSALYLCASSTTAGLPLETQYFGPGTRLLVL.

The J gene is TRBJ2-7, the V gene TRBV10-3; TRBD1 matches 8 bases. From germline, CDR1 is ENHRY and CDR2 SYGVKD. J gave up 0 bases and V 6 bases, and 7 bases lay outside the gene matches. The CDR3 runs to 15 residues. Here the CDR3 reads CAIRGGQESSYEQYV. Written as DNA, the CDR3 is TGTGCCATCAGGGGGGGACAGGAGAGCTCCTACGAGCAGTACGTC.

In this sample, this clonotype turned up a few times. The chain employs TRBV2 and TRBJ2-5; D gene uncertain. The CDR3 covers 12 residues. Germline V CDR1 and CDR2: SNHLY, FYNNEI. Trimming cost V 4 bases and J 4 bases, with 7 bases left between them. CDR3 region: CASSGHRETQYF. DNA for the CDR3: TGTGCCAGCAGTGGACACCGAGAGACCCAGTACTTC.

This clonotype showed up many times. CDR3 residues: CASSYGPPTYEQYF. CDR3 coding DNA: TGTGCCAGCAGTTACGGGCCCCCTACCTACGAGCAGTACTTC. The gene calls are TRBV6-5 and TRBJ2-7; D gene ambiguous. The CDR3 has 14 amino acids. The germline V gene has CDR1 MNHEY and CDR2 SVGAGI. The V end was cut by 2 bases, the J end by 2 bases, with 10 bases between.

This clonotype was observed a handful of times. The chain uses TRBV7-2 and TRBJ2-2; D not resolved. The V end was cut by 5 bases, the J end by 3 bases, with 16 bases between. The length of the CDR3 is 16 residues. CDR1 and CDR2 (germline): SGHTA, FQGNSA. CDR3 sequence (DNA): TGTGCCAGCAGCCCCCCCCTTCGATTCTACACCGGGGAGCTGTTTTTT. Its translation: CASSPPLRFYTGELFF. The entire variable domain, with the rest obtained from reference TRBV7-2 and TRBJ2-2, is as follows: GAGVSQSPSNKVTEKGKDVELRCDPISGHTALYWYRQSLGQGLEFLIYFQGNSAPDKSGLPSDRFSAERTGGSVSTLTIQRTQQEDSAVYLCASSPPLRFYTGELFFGEGSRLTVL.

The rearrangement joins TRBV23-1 to TRBJ1-6, with TRBD1 matching over 7 bases. TRBV23-1 is an ORF, with its function uncertain. There are 19 residues in the CDR3. V lost 0 bases, J lost 3 bases, and 11 bases stayed unmatched. The CDR3 DNA sequence: TGCGCCAGCAGTCAATCGCGGACAGGCCCTCCCCGCTATAATTCACCCCTCCACTTT. It specifies CASSQSRTGPPRYNSPLHF.

This clonotype was observed a few times. V is TRBV5-1 and J is TRBJ2-3, with D tentatively TRBD1 (6 bases). The germline gives CDR1 SGHRS, CDR2 YFSETQ. CDR3 size: 17 residues. Trimming removed 1 base at V and 1 base at J, with 16 bases between. The CDR3 DNA is TGCGCCAGCAGCTTGCTCCCGGCGGACAGTCGCACAGATACGCAGTATTTT. This sequence encodes CASSLLPADSRTDTQYF. The whole variable domain, filled in from reference TRBV5-1 and TRBJ2-3, reads KAGVTQTPRYLIKTRGQQVTLSCSPISGHRSVSWYQQTPGQGLQFLFEYFSETQRNKGNFPGRFSGRQFSNSRSEMNVSTLELGDSALYLCASSLLPADSRTDTQYFGPGTRLTVL.

This clonotype showed up many times. J is TRBJ2-5 and V is TRBV2, with 14 bases aligning to TRBD2. CDR1 is SNHLY and CDR2 is FYNNEI in the germline V gene. The V gene end was trimmed by 10 bases and the J gene end by 2 bases; junction bases not matched to a gene: 6. The CDR3 spans 15 residues. The CDR3 loop is CAIGGLAGEQETQYF. CDR3 sequence (DNA): TGTGCCATTGGGGGACTAGCGGGGGAGCAAGAGACCCAGTACTTC.

This chain uses TRBV5-1 with TRBJ1-2, with D hard to call. Germline CDR1 reads SGHRS; CDR2 reads YFSETQ. This CDR3 is built from 14 residues. Trimming removed 1 base at V and 4 bases at J, with 11 bases between. CDR3 protein: CASSLYSDSYGYTF. DNA of the CDR3: TGCGCCAGCAGCTTGTATTCAGACTCCTATGGCTACACCTTC.

V and J are TRBV12-3 or TRBV12-4 and TRBJ2-3; 9 bases line up with TRBD2. The CDR3 runs to 21 residues. After removal of 4 bases from V and 1 base from J, the junction contained 21 bases not matched to a gene. The CDR3 is CASSWGGGGAGGKKRTDTQYF. The CDR3 bases are TGTGCCAGCAGTTGGGGCGGTGGTGGAGCGGGGGGCAAGAAACGCACAGATACGCAGTATTTT.

This clonotype was seen more than once but under ten times. The gene calls are TRBV7-2 and TRBJ2-5, with D perhaps TRBD1 (5 bases). Trimming took 2 bases from V and 3 from J, leaving 10 bases between them. Germline assignment: CDR1 SGHTA and CDR2 FQGNSA. This CDR3 region has 14 residues. The CDR3 nucleotides are TGTGCCAGCAGCTTAAGAAGCAGGGAAGAGACCCAGTACTTC. This gives the protein CASSLRSREETQYF.

This clonotype was picked up a small number of times. The rearrangement uses TRBV20-1 and TRBJ2-5; D unresolved. The CDR3 runs 14 residues. V gave up 0 bases and J gave up 4 bases, with 12 bases separating them. Germline lookup yields CDR1 DFQATT and CDR2 SNEGSKA (reference sequence). The CDR3 DNA reads TGCAGTGCTAGAGATGCGTCCGGGTCAGAGACCCAGTACTTC. This translates into CSARDASGSETQYF.

The rearrangement joins TRBV7-2 to TRBJ2-5; D might be TRBD1 (6 bases). Trimming left V 4 bases short and J 0 bases short, with 12 bases between. In germline, CDR1 is SGHTA, CDR2 FQGNSA. The CDR3 is 15 amino acids. CDR3 amino acids: CASSSVTGDQETQYF. As DNA, the CDR3 is TGTGCCAGCAGCTCGGTGACAGGCGACCAAGAGACCCAGTACTTC.

Many counts were recorded for this clonotype. The J gene is TRBJ2-7, the V gene TRBV4-3; 8 bases line up with TRBD2. The CDR3 consists of 15 residues. Per the germline V gene, CDR1 is LGHNA and CDR2 is YSLEER. V lost 1 base and J lost 2; bases outside the gene matches: 4. DNA for the CDR3: TGCGCCAGCAGCCAAGTGTACGGGGGGGCCTACGAGCAGTACTTC. Its protein is CASSQVYGGAYEQYF.

In its sample, this clonotype was seen many times. The rearrangement uses TRBV7-2 and TRBJ2-7; 9 positions agree with TRBD2. Looked up from germline, CDR1 is SGHTA and CDR2 is FQGNSA. V lost 7 bases and J lost 6; bases outside the gene matches: 10. CDR3 length equals 14 residues. This CDR3 reads CASMVGGGAFEQYF. CDR3 DNA sequence: TGTGCCAGCATGGTCGGCGGGGGGGCCTTCGAGCAGTACTTC.

A note on this clonotype: A much larger clone differs from this one at a single base, so this may be a read error. The chain recombines TRBV12-3 or TRBV12-4 with TRBJ2-5; D tentatively reads TRBD1 or TRBD2 (5 bases each). The CDR3 is made up of 11 amino acids. In DNA, the CDR3 is TGTGCCAGCACCCAAGGGGAGAACCAGTACTTC. Protein product: CASTQGENQYF.

The table lists this clonotype with a few counts. The chain employs TRBV29-1 and TRBJ2-1; D unclear. The CDR3 loop spans 13 amino acids. Germline V gene data show CDR1 as SQVTM and CDR2 as ANQGSEA. Trimming took 4 bases from V and 0 from J, leaving 7 bases between them. CDR3 in amino acids: CSVGTGSYNEQFF. CDR3 in DNA: TGCAGCGTTGGCACTGGCTCCTACAATGAGCAGTTCTTC.

This clonotype was counted only a few times. J is TRBJ1-6 and V is TRBV12-3 or TRBV12-4; D remains ambiguous. The CDR3 is 13 amino acids. V lost 5 bases and J 9 bases, leaving 11 bases between the germline ends. CDR3 DNA: TGTGCCAGCAGTCCCCCTGCCCCTTCACCCCTCCACTTT. Protein sequence: CASSPPAPSPLHF.

This clonotype was detected a few times. The chain is built from TRBV7-2 and TRBJ2-6; D perhaps matches TRBD1 (6 bases). This CDR3 is 16 amino acids long. Germline assignment: CDR1 SGHTA and CDR2 FQGNSA. V shed 6 bases and J shed 0 bases, with 12 bases lying between them. The CDR3 region has the DNA TGTGCCAGCAGACAGGACAGCTTCTCTGGGGCCAACGTCCTGACTTTC. Its protein is CASRQDSFSGANVLTF.

This clonotype was detected a few times. This chain joins TRBV2 and TRBJ1-5; 10 bases map to TRBD1. After removal of 6 bases from V and 7 bases from J, the junction contained 3 bases not matched to a gene. This CDR3 region has 13 residues. Germline CDR1 and CDR2: SNHLY and FYNNEI. The CDR3 DNA is TGTGCCAGCAGAGGGACAGGGGTCCAGCCCCAGCATTTT. Translated: CASRGTGVQPQHF.

This clonotype was seen once. It may be a read error: a sequence one base away is much more abundant. The chain links TRBV14 to TRBJ2-5; D is undetermined. The CDR3 length is 16 residues. Per the germline V gene, CDR1 is SGHDN and CDR2 is FVKESK. DNA of the CDR3: TGTGCCAGCATCCAATCTCTCCGACCGCCACAAGAGACCCAGTACTTC. Protein sequence: CASIQSLRPPQETQYF.